The rows below give T cell receptor beta chains drawn from one sample of a study of T cells in Graves' hyperthyroidism and ophthalmopathy. TCRdb re-called the multiplex PCR reads with MiXCR, one entry per CDR3 protein. The data contain about 210,000 distinct CDR3 sequences, more than 15% of them singletons. Material for sequencing was blood. Receptor source: a middle-aged man with Graves' hyperthyroidism. The CDR3 runs from the conserved cysteine through the conserved F or W. A D gene is named only where the DNA matches it firmly. Rows may omit the clone size; those that give it use once, few, many or a size class.

CDR3 protein,CDR3 DNA,clone size,D gene,J gene,V gene
CASSPTTEETQYF,TGTGCCAGCTCACCAACCACAGAAGAGACCCAGTACTTC,few,.,TRBJ2-5,TRBV18
CSARDQISWGIQETQYF,TGCAGTGCTAGAGATCAAATCTCTTGGGGGATCCAAGAGACCCAGTACTTC,many,.,TRBJ2-5,TRBV20-1
CASRPGQSLEQYF,TGTGCCAGCAGACCGGGACAGTCCCTCGAGCAGTACTTC,few,TRBD1,TRBJ2-7,TRBV6-1
CASSSADRAQPQHF,TGTGCCAGCAGCTCGGCGGACAGGGCTCAGCCCCAGCATTTT,many,TRBD1,TRBJ1-5,TRBV7-8
CASKRWSSYNEQFF,TGTGCCAGCAAAAGGTGGAGCTCCTACAATGAGCAGTTCTTC,many,.,TRBJ2-1,TRBV27
CSAKGQRNEKLFF,TGCAGTGCGAAGGGACAAAGAAATGAAAAACTGTTTTTT,few,.,TRBJ1-4,TRBV20-1
CASSWDREVDYGYTF,TGTGCCAGCAGTTGGGACAGGGAAGTCGACTATGGCTACACCTTC,few,TRBD1,TRBJ1-2,TRBV28
CASSAETGYEQYF,TGTGCCAGCAGTGCAGAGACAGGCTACGAGCAGTACTTC,many,.,TRBJ2-7,TRBV12-3/TRBV12-4
CTSSPFRGNTEAFF,TGTACCAGCAGCCCTTTCAGGGGGAACACTGAAGCTTTCTTT,few,.,TRBJ1-1,TRBV7-6
CASSIRQGLNYGYTF,TGTGCCAGCAGTATTCGACAGGGCCTTAACTATGGCTACACCTTC,.,TRBD1,TRBJ1-2,TRBV27
CASRVTRATEAFF,TGTGCCAGTCGGGTCACGAGAGCGACTGAAGCTTTCTTT,few,.,TRBJ1-1,TRBV19
CASSPDRASNQPQHF,TGTGCCAGTAGTCCGGACAGGGCTAGCAATCAGCCCCAGCATTTT,.,TRBD1,TRBJ1-5,TRBV19
CASRENQETQYF,TGTGCCAGCAGGGAAAACCAAGAGACCCAGTACTTC,many,.,TRBJ2-5,TRBV2
CASSRYLYNEQFF,TGTGCCAGCAGCCGATACTTGTACAATGAGCAGTTCTTC,.,.,TRBJ2-1,TRBV14
CATSLGGENIQYF,TGTGCCACCAGCCTCGGGGGGGAAAACATTCAGTACTTC,.,TRBD2,TRBJ2-4,TRBV15
CSASGQYNEQFF,TGCAGTGCTAGCGGGCAGTACAATGAGCAGTTCTTC,.,.,TRBJ2-1,TRBV20-1
CASSVSVGGGSDEAFF,TGTGCCAGCAGTGTATCCGTTGGGGGCGGAAGTGATGAAGCTTTCTTT,.,.,TRBJ1-1,TRBV25-1
CASSLALDEQYF,TGTGCCAGCAGCTTAGCCTTGGACGAGCAGTACTTC,many,.,TRBJ2-7,TRBV7-8
CASSPDSRTGYYGYTF,TGTGCCAGCTCACCAGACTCCCGGACAGGTTATTATGGCTACACCTTC,many,TRBD1,TRBJ1-2,TRBV18
CASSLSPGSRNEQYF,TGTGCCAGCAGCTTAAGCCCCGGGAGTAGGAACGAGCAGTACTTC,.,.,TRBJ2-7,TRBV7-3
CASSTELRGEQFF,TGTGCCAGCAGTACCGAACTCAGGGGTGAGCAGTTCTTC,.,.,TRBJ2-1,TRBV6-5
CASSPRQGTNTEAFF,TGTGCCAGCTCACCACGGCAGGGGACGAACACTGAAGCTTTCTTT,many,.,TRBJ1-1,TRBV18
CASSLEASALETQYF,TGTGCCAGCAGCTTAGAGGCTAGCGCCTTAGAGACCCAGTACTTC,many,.,TRBJ2-5,TRBV11-2
CASRYGTGGRGTEAFF,TGTGCCAGCAGATACGGGACAGGGGGCAGGGGCACTGAAGCTTTCTTT,.,TRBD1,TRBJ1-1,TRBV13
CASSLEGGPDTQYF,TGCGCCAGCAGCTTGGAAGGCGGCCCAGATACGCAGTATTTT,.,.,TRBJ2-3,TRBV5-1
CASSLGLGDTGELFF,TGTGCCAGCAGCCTTGGACTAGGAGACACCGGGGAGCTGTTTTTT,.,TRBD2,TRBJ2-2,TRBV3-1
CASSGSGDEQFF,TGCGCCAGCAGTGGGTCGGGGGATGAGCAGTTCTTC,.,.,TRBJ2-1,TRBV5-1
CSAYRGRDEQYF,TGCAGTGCTTACAGGGGGAGGGACGAGCAGTACTTC,many,.,TRBJ2-7,TRBV20-1
CAWKTGIGTDTQYF,TGTGCCTGGAAAACAGGGATAGGCACAGATACGCAGTATTTT,few,.,TRBJ2-3,TRBV30
CAISERGTGISSYEQYF,TGTGCCATCAGTGAACGGGGGACAGGGATTAGCTCCTACGAGCAGTACTTC,many,TRBD1,TRBJ2-7,TRBV10-3
CASSFPSSGLPIQFF,TGTGCCAGCAGCTTTCCGTCCTCGGGACTCCCCATACAGTTCTTC,many,.,TRBJ2-1,TRBV7-8
CASSPPGQGQYEQYF,TGTGCCAGCTCTCCTCCGGGACAGGGGCAGTACGAGCAGTACTTC,many,TRBD1,TRBJ2-7,TRBV18
CASSLVFDEQFF,TGTGCCAGCAGCCTTGTTTTCGATGAGCAGTTCTTC,few,.,TRBJ2-1,TRBV3-1
CASSGTSAQETQYF,TGTGCCAGCAGTGGGACTAGCGCGCAAGAGACCCAGTACTTC,once,TRBD2,TRBJ2-5,TRBV2
CASSLVANPEVEQFF,TGTGCCAGCAGCTTAGTGGCTAACCCCGAGGTGGAGCAGTTCTTC,many,.,TRBJ2-1,TRBV7-2
CATSDYLGTEAFF,TGTGCCACCAGTGATTATTTGGGCACTGAAGCTTTCTTT,many,.,TRBJ1-1,TRBV24-1
CASSLTGELFF,TGTGCCAGCAGTCTCACCGGGGAGCTGTTTTTT,many,.,TRBJ2-2,TRBV6-1
CASRYPGQGAEAFF,TGTGCCAGCCGATACCCGGGACAGGGGGCTGAAGCTTTCTTT,many,TRBD1,TRBJ1-1,TRBV12-3/TRBV12-4
CASSFGNPRGGGELFF,TGTGCCAGCAGCTTCGGGAACCCGAGGGGTGGCGGGGAGCTGTTTTTT,many,.,TRBJ2-2,TRBV7-2
CASRTHRGEQYF,TGTGCCAGCAGAACCCACAGGGGCGAGCAGTACTTC,many,TRBD1,TRBJ2-7,TRBV3-1
CASSHVGEGNEQYF,TGCGCCAGCAGCCACGTGGGAGAAGGTAACGAGCAGTACTTC,.,.,TRBJ2-7,TRBV4-1
CATSRDPPGANTEAFF,TGTGCCACCAGCAGAGACCCTCCTGGGGCGAACACTGAAGCTTTCTTT,.,.,TRBJ1-1,TRBV15
CASSQGGLADYEQYF,TGTGCCAGCAGCCAAGGGGGTCTAGCGGACTACGAGCAGTACTTC,many,.,TRBJ2-7,TRBV3-2
CAWSLPRTSFKYEQYF,TGTGCCTGGAGCCTACCCAGGACTAGTTTTAAATACGAGCAGTACTTC,many,TRBD2,TRBJ2-7,TRBV30
CSGFHLAGNEQFF,TGCAGTGGCTTCCACCTCGCGGGGAATGAGCAGTTCTTC,many,.,TRBJ2-1,TRBV20-1
CSASADSLHGYEQYF,TGCAGTGCTAGCGCGGACAGCCTCCATGGGTACGAGCAGTACTTC,many,.,TRBJ2-7,TRBV20-1
CASSHRVAGGPQLFF,TGTGCCAGCAGCCATCGGGTAGCGGGAGGCCCGCAGCTGTTTTTT,many,TRBD2,TRBJ2-2,TRBV3-1
CASSYWTSGRRETQYF,TGTGCCAGCAGCTATTGGACTAGCGGGAGACGAGAGACCCAGTACTTC,.,TRBD2,TRBJ2-5,TRBV7-2
CSARQVYGYTF,TGCAGCGCCAGACAGGTCTATGGCTACACCTTC,many,.,TRBJ1-2,TRBV29-1
CASSLVGLIHEQYF,TGTGCCAGCAGTTTGGTGGGGTTAATCCACGAGCAGTACTTC,.,.,TRBJ2-7,TRBV12-3/TRBV12-4
CASSWPGHGGYTF,TGTGCCAGCAGTTGGCCGGGACATGGAGGCTACACCTTC,many,.,TRBJ1-2,TRBV28
CSARDFRAQGLTEAFF,TGCAGTGCTAGAGATTTTCGGGCGCAGGGCTTAACTGAAGCTTTCTTT,many,.,TRBJ1-1,TRBV20-1
CASLGRETETQYF,TGTGCCAGTTTGGGACGGGAGACCGAGACCCAGTACTTC,few,.,TRBJ2-5,TRBV19
CASSQERNLGTEAFF,TGTGCCAGCAGCCAAGAACGGAATCTGGGCACTGAAGCTTTCTTT,many,.,TRBJ1-1,TRBV4-2
CATAGPSSSYEQYF,TGTGCGACGGCGGGGCCTTCTAGCTCCTACGAGCAGTACTTC,many,.,TRBJ2-7,TRBV11-2